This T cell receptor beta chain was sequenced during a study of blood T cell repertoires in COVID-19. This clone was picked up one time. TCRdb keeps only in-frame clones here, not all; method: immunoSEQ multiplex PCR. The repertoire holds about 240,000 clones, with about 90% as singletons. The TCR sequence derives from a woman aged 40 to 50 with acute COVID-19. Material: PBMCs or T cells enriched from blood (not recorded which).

The CDR3 sequence: CASSSPGGNYGYTF. The CDR3 bases are TGTGCCAGCAGTTCACCAGGGGGTAACTATGGCTACACCTTC. The rearrangement links TRBV27 to TRBJ1-2, with 7 bases matching TRBD1. J gave up 1 base and V 4 bases, and 3 bases lay outside the gene matches. The CDR3 runs to 14 residues. Germline lookup yields CDR1 MNHEY and CDR2 SMNVEV (reference sequence).